The present T cell receptor (beta chain) was sequenced within a study of blood T cell repertoires in COVID-19 (dated by TCRdb to the early 2020s). Regarding the complete study: Samples from collaborators originated in the United States, Italy and Spain and spanned both the acute and convalescent phases of COVID-19. The prospective study material was composed of cDNA or gDNA derived from T cells, B-cell-depleted T cells, or PBMCs. The dataset comprised deeply sampled blood TCRbeta repertoires from subjects exposed to, actively infected with, or recovered from COVID-19. A freely available public database, intended as a resource for researchers studying the immune response to SARS-CoV-2, is where the repertoires were released. Samples came from the ongoing ImmuneRACE study (first 160 participants) plus 1,254 subjects from 6 global collaborators. The sample metadata nearly always contained a de-identified subject ID, COVID-19 status, age in years and sex. Where available, HLA class I and class II types were taken from metadata supplied by the sample provider and were not determined by assay-based typing.

Enrolling through a virtual design, the prospective study's participants ranged in age from about 18 to 89 years and lived across about two dozen United States geographic areas. In the prospective study, cohorts were assigned on the basis of participant-reported clinical history obtained from a screening survey and a study questionnaire. Recovered participants in ImmuneRACE Cohort 3 were defined as having two consecutive negative NP/OP PCR tests, clearance from a healthcare professional, or resolution of symptoms. In the prospective study, whole blood, serum and a nasopharyngeal or oropharyngeal swab were collected from each participant by mobile phlebotomists. Over a roughly 2-month period, participants in the prospective study had the option of providing additional blood draws and questionnaires. Prospective study blood samples were shipped either frozen or at room temperature before DNA extraction.

The immunoSEQ Assay, a bias-controlled multiplex PCR, was used to amplify TCRbeta CDR3 regions from genomic DNA. Processing in the source paper ran as follows. The number of nucleated cells in each sample was estimated by amplification of reference gene primers within the assay. To quantify the absolute abundance of each unique TCRbeta CDR3 rearrangement, sequence reads were collapsed and filtered. For each sample, productive Simpson clonality was calculated as the square root of Simpson's diversity index over productive rearrangements. TCRdb took this table from immuneACCESS and kept in-frame rearrangements with V and J called. Such tables lack part of the clones; where checked against another copy, unresolved V genes explain under half of the gap, and the rest is unexplained. That table supplies the V and J calls and clone size; D and trimming were determined from the DNA. In all, the sample holds about 180,000 clones, and around 83% of those were seen once. The ten largest clones capture approximately 16% of the sample.

The CDR3 spans 16 residues, from the cysteine through the phenylalanine. Only the CDR3 region is kept as DNA, spanning 48 bases read in frame from base 1. The germline V gene supplies CDR1 SGHRS and CDR2 YFSETQ. Relative to germline, V is 0 bases shorter and J is 0 bases shorter, with 12 bases between their ends. Concerning this clone itself: Its antigen is not yet known. No base quality values were provided; no much bigger clone lies one nucleotide off.

The research as a whole found: How much clinical and demographic metadata was included differed by source and by participant, and the metadata was provided uncurated.

The receptor chain draws on TRBV5-1 and TRBJ1-1; the D segment cannot be called with confidence. This clonotype was sampled from a man in his fifties or sixties who had recovered from COVID-19. The sample consisted of PBMCs or T cells enriched from blood (not recorded which). The CDR3 region reads CASSLAGVTMNTEAFF. The bases are TGCGCCAGCAGCTTGGCCGGGGTTACCATGAACACTGAAGCTTTCTTT. The reference TRBV5-1 and TRBJ1-1 proteins fill in what lies around the CDR3, so the full variable domain reads KAGVTQTPRYLIKTRGQQVTLSCSPISGHRSVSWYQQTPGQGLQFLFEYFSETQRNKGNFPGRFSGRQFSNSRSEMNVSTLELGDSALYLCASSLAGVTMNTEAFFGQGTRLTVV.